This section outlines one T cell receptor (beta chain) sequence together with its context. No antigen is known for it. This specimen comes from a study of long-term antiretroviral therapy in people with HIV. As for the study in general: The earliest specimens came about a decade ahead of the 2015 immediate-ART recommendation. The study, taken as a whole, reports: It was observed that HIV repertoires exhibited narrower CDR3 length ranges than controls.

Samples held about 0.95-11 million cryopreserved PBMC, and DNA extraction followed. Assay version v3.0 of immunoSEQ was used, and it was run at survey level. The data were produced by immunoSEQ multiplex PCR, yet TCRdb's version contains in-frame clones alone and is incomplete. The sample consists of 23,000 or so clones, approximately 93% of them appearing once. There are 14 residues in the CDR3. CDR1 MNHEY and CDR2 SVGAGI come from the germline V gene. V was trimmed by 4 bases and J by 4 bases, leaving 11 bases between them. The sequencing here drew on unsorted PBMCs, taken 7.6 years after starting antiretroviral therapy. V gene TRBV6-5 combines with J gene TRBJ2-1, with D possibly TRBD1 on 7 matching bases. This receptor was taken from a woman in her forties with HIV. This CDR3 is CASSLQGGYNEQFF. The CDR3 nucleotides are TGTGCCAGCAGTTTGCAGGGGGGTTACAATGAGCAGTTCTTC.